The entry below describes one T cell receptor (beta chain). TCRdb reprocessed the 5' RACE reads and stores each CDR3 protein as one record, lacking DNA. The sample table sets out a few hundred thousand distinct CDR3 sequences. These data originate in a study of T cells expressing NK-cell markers. Across the study: In sorted CD3+CD56+NKG2C+, CD3+CD56+NKG2C- and CD3+CD56-NKG2C+ T cells, TCR beta repertoires were obtained.

What was sequenced was blood T cells: a sorted CD56 or NKG2C T cell subset, CD4+ or CD8+ T cells, or bulk PBMC T cells (not recorded which). This sequence originates from a man between 18 and 69 years old in good health.

Here the CDR3 reads CASSLGGAGGHEQYF. V is TRBV6-1 and J is TRBJ2-7; lacking DNA, the TRBD1 call made by TCRdb goes unchecked. This CDR3 region has 15 residues. The germline V gene encodes CDR1 MNHNS and CDR2 SASEGT.